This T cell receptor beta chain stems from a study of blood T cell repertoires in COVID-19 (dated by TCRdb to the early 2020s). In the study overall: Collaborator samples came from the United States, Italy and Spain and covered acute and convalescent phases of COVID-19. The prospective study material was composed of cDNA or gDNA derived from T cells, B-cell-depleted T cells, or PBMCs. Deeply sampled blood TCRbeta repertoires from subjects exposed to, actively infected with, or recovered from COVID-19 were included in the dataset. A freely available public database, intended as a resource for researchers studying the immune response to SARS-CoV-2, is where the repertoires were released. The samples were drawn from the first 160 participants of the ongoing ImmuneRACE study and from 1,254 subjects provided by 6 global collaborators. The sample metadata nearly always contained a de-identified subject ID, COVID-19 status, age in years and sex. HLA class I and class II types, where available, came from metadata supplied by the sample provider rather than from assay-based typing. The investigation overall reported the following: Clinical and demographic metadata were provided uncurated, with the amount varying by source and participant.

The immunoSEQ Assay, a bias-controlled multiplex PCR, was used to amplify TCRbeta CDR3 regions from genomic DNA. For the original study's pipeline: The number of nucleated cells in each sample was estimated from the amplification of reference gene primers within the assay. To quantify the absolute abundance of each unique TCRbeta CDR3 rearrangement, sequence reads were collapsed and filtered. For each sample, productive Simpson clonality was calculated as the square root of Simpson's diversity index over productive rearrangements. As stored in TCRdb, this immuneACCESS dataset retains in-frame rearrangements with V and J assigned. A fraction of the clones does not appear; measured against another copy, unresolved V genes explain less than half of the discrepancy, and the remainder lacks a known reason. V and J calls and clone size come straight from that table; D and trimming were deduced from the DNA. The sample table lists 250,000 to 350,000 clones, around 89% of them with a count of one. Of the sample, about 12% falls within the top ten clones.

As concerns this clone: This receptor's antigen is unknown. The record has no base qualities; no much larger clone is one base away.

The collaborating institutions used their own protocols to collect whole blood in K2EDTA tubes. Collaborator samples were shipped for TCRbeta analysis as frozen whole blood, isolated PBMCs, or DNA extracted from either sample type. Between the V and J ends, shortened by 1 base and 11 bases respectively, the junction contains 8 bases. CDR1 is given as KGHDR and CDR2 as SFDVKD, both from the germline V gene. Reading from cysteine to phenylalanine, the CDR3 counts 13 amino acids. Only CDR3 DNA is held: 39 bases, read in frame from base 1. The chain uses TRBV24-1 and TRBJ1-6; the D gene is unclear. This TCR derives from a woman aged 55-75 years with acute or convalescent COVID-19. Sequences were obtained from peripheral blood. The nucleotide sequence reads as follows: TGTGCCACCAGTGATTTTACGGGGACACCCCTCCACTTT. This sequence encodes CATSDFTGTPLHF.